Below, 8 T cell receptor beta chains from the same sample are listed, as sequenced in a study of early T cells in non-severe SARS-CoV-2 infection. TCRdb fed the 5' RACE reads into MiXCR, producing one record per CDR3 protein. The sample consists of roughly 100,000 distinct CDR3 sequences, 10% to 15% of them appearing once. This specimen consisted of whole blood, obtained at baseline. These receptors originate from an adult who was a healthcare worker with PCR-confirmed SARS-CoV-2 infection or an uninfected control (not recorded which).

This clonotype was counted at least ten times. CDR3: CASSLDSPGQGNSPLHF. The CDR3 DNA reads TGCGCCAGCAGCTTGGATTCACCGGGACAGGGTAATTCACCCCTCCACTTT. J is TRBJ1-6 and V is TRBV5-1; 9 bases map to TRBD1. Trimming removed 0 bases from V and 6 bases from J; junction bases left unmatched: 7. From germline, CDR1 is SGHRS and CDR2 YFSETQ. The CDR3 covers 17 residues. Based on the CDR3 plus reference TRBV5-1 and TRBJ1-6, the full variable domain is KAGVTQTPRYLIKTRGQQVTLSCSPISGHRSVSWYQQTPGQGLQFLFEYFSETQRNKGNFPGRFSGRQFSNSRSEMNVSTLELGDSALYLCASSLDSPGQGNSPLHFGNGTRLTVT.

CDR3 residues: CASKRLAGGADTQYF. CDR3 nucleotide sequence: TGTGCCAGCAAGAGACTAGCGGGAGGCGCAGATACGCAGTATTTT. The chain uses TRBV13 and TRBJ2-3, with TRBD2 matching 13 bases. CDR1 PRHDT and CDR2 FYEKMQ come from the germline V gene (reference sequence). With V trimmed by 7 bases and J by 4 bases, 5 bases remained unmatched. This CDR3 contains 15 residues.

This clonotype was seen repeatedly, ten times or more. The chain joins TRBV9 to TRBJ2-7; no definite D call. Between the trimmed V and J ends, which lost 3 bases and 5 bases, there was a span of 12 bases. This CDR3 has 13 amino acids. CDR1 SGDLS and CDR2 YYNGEE come from the germline V gene. Here the CDR3 reads CASSASEWDEQYF. For the CDR3, the DNA is TGTGCCAGCAGCGCCTCGGAGTGGGACGAGCAGTACTTC. The entire variable domain, with the rest obtained from reference TRBV9 and TRBJ2-7, is as follows: DSGVTQTPKHLITATGQRVTLRCSPRSGDLSVYWYQQSLDQGLQFLIQYYNGEERAKGNILERFSAQQFPDLHSELNLSSLELGDSALYFCASSASEWDEQYFGPGTRLTVT.

At least ten counts were recorded for this clonotype. V and J are TRBV29-1 and TRBJ2-3; D unresolved. Trimming shortened V by 3 bases and J by 1 base, and 8 bases separated the two germline ends. The CDR3 length is 13 residues. CDR1 is SQVTM, CDR2 ANQGSEA, per germline. The CDR3 DNA sequence: TGCAGCGTTGATCGTTCTGGCACAGATACGCAGTATTTT. It encodes CSVDRSGTDTQYF.

This clonotype was seen more than once but under ten times. V usage is TRBV20-1 and J usage is TRBJ2-7; D ambiguous. Germline V gives CDR1 DFQATT, CDR2 SNEGSKA (reference sequence). There are 14 residues in the CDR3. Trimming shortened V by 3 bases and J by 0 bases, and 12 bases separated the two germline ends. CDR3 amino acids: CSASANGISYEQYF. The CDR3, as DNA: TGCAGTGCTAGCGCCAATGGGATCTCCTACGAGCAGTACTTC.

J is TRBJ2-2 and V is TRBV12-3 or TRBV12-4, with D maybe TRBD1 (6 bases). Trimming took off 4 bases at V and 7 bases at J, with 19 bases between the two ends. This CDR3 spans 16 amino acids. CDR3 in amino acids: CASSSLPLTGIGELFF. The DNA for the CDR3 is TGTGCCAGCAGTTCCCTACCGCTAACAGGGATCGGGGAGCTGTTTTTT.

This clonotype was observed many times. The V call is TRBV5-1, the J call TRBJ2-6; a possible D gene is TRBD1 (6 bases). CDR3 length: 13 residues. V was pared by 3 bases and J by 5 bases, with 6 bases between. Germline CDR1 reads SGHRS; CDR2 reads YFSETQ. This CDR3 is CASSWDRANVLTF. CDR3 bases: TGCGCCAGCAGCTGGGACAGGGCCAACGTCCTGACTTTC.

The rearrangement joins TRBV5-1 to TRBJ2-7, with D uncertain. The germline gives CDR1 SGHRS, CDR2 YFSETQ. V was clipped by 7 bases and J by 8 bases, with 10 bases between them. This CDR3 spans 10 amino acids. The CDR3 reads CASGEGQQYF. The CDR3, as DNA: TGCGCCAGCGGTGAAGGCCAGCAGTACTTC.